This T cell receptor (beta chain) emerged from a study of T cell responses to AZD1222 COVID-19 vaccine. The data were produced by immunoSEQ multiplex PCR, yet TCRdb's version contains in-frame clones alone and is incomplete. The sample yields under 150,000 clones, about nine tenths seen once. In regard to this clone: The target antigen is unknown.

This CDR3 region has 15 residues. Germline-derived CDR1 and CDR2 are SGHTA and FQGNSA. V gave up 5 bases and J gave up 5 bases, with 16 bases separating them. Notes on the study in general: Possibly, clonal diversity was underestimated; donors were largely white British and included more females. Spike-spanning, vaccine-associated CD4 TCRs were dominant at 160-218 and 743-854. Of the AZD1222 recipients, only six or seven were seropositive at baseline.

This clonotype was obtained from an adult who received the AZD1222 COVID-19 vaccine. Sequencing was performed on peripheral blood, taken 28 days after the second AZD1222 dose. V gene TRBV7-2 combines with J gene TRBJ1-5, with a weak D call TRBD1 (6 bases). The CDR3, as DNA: TGTGCCAGCAGCCCCCAGGGGACTCCGTATCAGCCCCAGCATTTT. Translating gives CASSPQGTPYQPQHF.